The TCR beta chain described here comes from a study of T-cell reconstitution after alpha-beta-depleted transplantation in children. The study, taken as a whole, reports: Several patients had high TCRbeta diversity at day 60; it came from surviving recipient T cells and thymic progenitors.

The CDR3 consists of 12 residues. V was pared by 4 bases and J by 5 bases, with 2 bases of the junction left unmatched. The germline gives CDR1 LNHDA, CDR2 SQIVND (reference sequence). This clonotype has just a few counts. The antigen remains undetermined. The library targeted TCRbeta and was prepared with unique molecular identifiers. One entry per CDR3 protein results from TCRdb running MiXCR on the PCR reads. The sample includes a few hundred thousand distinct CDR3 sequences, 13% of them seen just once. The source material was PBMCs, mostly from graft donor cells, sampled 360 days after TCRalphabeta/CD19-depleted stem cell transplant. This chain joins TRBV19 and TRBJ2-7; TRBD1 agrees at 7 bases. This receptor was taken from a male patient between 10 and 17 years old who had a stem cell transplant for acute myeloid leukemia, so the T cells may come from the graft donor. The CDR3 is CASSTTGNEQYF. CDR3 DNA sequence: TGTGCCAGTAGTACGACAGGGAACGAGCAGTACTTC.